This TCR beta chain was sequenced for a study of metastatic and nonmetastatic thyroid tumors. Overall study context: Repertoire comparison spanned blood and tumor or nodule tissue of malignant and benign thyroid patients.

Points from the study as a whole: The study reportedly found significantly higher TCR beta diversity in malignant thyroid tumors than benign nodules, in blood and tumor.

Per the original methods: Between-group CDR3 differences, defined by clinicopathological status, yielded a distant-metastasis classifier for papillary thyroid cancer. Using MiXCR, TCRdb reanalyzed the PCR reads. These V and J calls are TCRdb output, not the study's own analysis. Among tens of thousands of clones listed, 10% to 12% were seen once. Worth noting for this clone: Its target is unknown.

Germline V gives CDR1 SGHKS, CDR2 YYEKEE (reference sequence). The CDR3 is made up of 14 amino acids. Trimming removed 4 bases from V and 2 bases from J, with 10 bases in between. Thyroid surgery was performed in patients who had received no treatment beforehand. This chain uses TRBV5-5 with TRBJ1-3, with unresolved D. Sequencing was performed on blood. The clonotype originates from a female donor with papillary thyroid cancer or a benign thyroid nodule (not recorded which). Some clones in this sample may be carry-over from other donors' samples. The CDR3 here is CASSPAGTGNTIYF. DNA of the CDR3: TGTGCCAGCAGCCCGGCCGGGACTGGAAACACCATATATTTT.